This T cell receptor (beta chain) emerged from a study of beta chain features in type 1 diabetes. Study outcomes and limitations: Moderate but significant shortening of TCRB CDR3s was recorded in all four CD4+ subsets from Type 1 diabetes patients. Small HLA sub-analyses could not settle whether HLA shapes TCRB rearrangement.

Notes on this clone: What it binds is not known.

Expressed TCRB transcripts were sequenced because the entire RNA isolate underwent reverse transcription. The table came from immunoSEQ multiplex PCR; TCRdb's copy has only in-frame clones and leaves some out. The data show hundreds of thousands of clones, roughly 15% seen once. Germline V gene lookup returns CDR1 MNHNY and CDR2 SVGAGI (reference sequence). V gave up 5 bases and J gave up 2 bases; unmatched junction bases: 7. This CDR3 region has 15 residues. The sequence was obtained from a man in his late teens or twenties with type 1 diabetes. Sequences were obtained from naive CD4+ T cells from blood. This chain connects TRBV6-6 to TRBJ2-5; 8 bases match TRBD1. The DNA for the CDR3 is TGTGCCAGCAGTACGCAGGACAGGGCACAAGAGACCCAGTACTTC. Translating it yields CASSTQDRAQETQYF.